A single sample gave rise to the 31 T cell receptor beta chains below, sequenced in a study of T cells in tumors after PD-1 blockade. Sequencing used immunoSEQ multiplex PCR; TCRdb keeps in-frame clones, though not all of them. The sample holds around 60,000 clones, over 75% seen once. The sequencing used PBMCs, collected before anti-PD-1 treatment. These receptors came from a human donor with basal cell carcinoma.

The chain recombines TRBV4-1 with TRBJ1-2, with 10 bases fitting TRBD1. Germline V CDR1 and CDR2: MGHRA, YSYEKL. This CDR3 contains 15 residues. Unmatched junction bases numbered 9, after V lost 4 bases and J lost 7 bases. The CDR3 protein is CASSLPGQGYTGYTF. The CDR3 DNA reads as TGCGCCAGCAGCCTACCGGGACAGGGGTATACTGGCTACACCTTC.

The V gene is TRBV30, the J gene TRBJ1-6; D may be TRBD1 (5 bases). This CDR3 contains 16 residues. V lost 1 base to trimming and J lost 4 bases, with 14 bases between them. Per germline, CDR1 GTSNPN and CDR2 SVGIG (reference sequence). In DNA form, the CDR3 reads TGTGCCTGGAGTGCCCCAGGCTGGGGGTATAATTCACCCCTCCACTTT. As protein: CAWSAPGWGYNSPLHF.

The rearrangement uses TRBV5-6 and TRBJ1-3; D gene unclear. V lost 1 base, J lost 1 base, and 6 bases lay in between. Per germline, CDR1 SGHDT and CDR2 YYEEEE. CDR3 length equals 14 residues. Here the CDR3 reads CASSLPSSGNTIYF. The CDR3, as DNA: TGTGCCAGCAGCTTGCCAAGTTCTGGAAACACCATATATTTT. Full variable domain (rest looked up from reference TRBV5-6 and TRBJ1-3): DAGVTQSPTHLIKTRGQQVTLRCSPKSGHDTVSWYQQALGQGPQFIFQYYEEEERQRGNFPDRFSGHQFPNYSSELNVNALLLGDSALYLCASSLPSSGNTIYFGEGSWLTVV.

The chain recombines TRBV10-2 with TRBJ2-1; 10 nucleotides match TRBD2. Germline V gene sequence: CDR1 WSHSY, CDR2 SAAADI. Trimming removed 8 bases from V and 9 bases from J; junction bases left unmatched: 10. The CDR3 extends over 14 amino acids. The DNA of the CDR3 is TGCGCCAGCCGGGATAAGCGGGGGGGCCGTGAGCAGTTCTTC. This translates into CASRDKRGGREQFF.

V and J are TRBV18 and TRBJ2-7; 8 nucleotides agree with TRBD1. V lost 3 bases to trimming and J lost 5 bases; unmatched junction nucleotides: 15. The CDR3 totals 17 residues. Looked up from germline, CDR1 is KGHSH and CDR2 is LQKENI. The CDR3, as DNA: TGTGCCAGCTCACCCCCGACCCTACCGACAGGGGAAGACGAGCAGTACTTC. Protein: CASSPPTLPTGEDEQYF.

Written as DNA, the CDR3 is TGTGCCTGGAATCTGGGACTGTACACCGGGGAGCTGTTTTTT. Protein: CAWNLGLYTGELFF. The chain recombines TRBV30 with TRBJ2-2; D possibly corresponds to TRBD2 (6 bases). Germline-derived CDR1 and CDR2 are GTSNPN and SVGIG (reference sequence). V lost 4 bases, J lost 3 bases, and 12 bases lay in between. The CDR3 totals 14 residues.

The J gene is TRBJ1-3, the V gene TRBV5-1; D possibly corresponds to TRBD1 (6 bases). CDR1 SGHRS and CDR2 YFSETQ come from the germline V gene. This CDR3 comprises 16 residues. V lost 0 bases to trimming and J lost 2 bases, with 12 bases between them. The CDR3 bases are TGCGCCAGCAGCTTGGGCCTACAGGGCACTGGAAACACCATATATTTT. This translates into CASSLGLQGTGNTIYF.

The rearrangement links TRBV29-1 to TRBJ1-4; no reliable D call. CDR1 is SQVTM, CDR2 ANQGSEA, per germline. The CDR3 is 12 amino acids. The V gene lost 4 bases and the J gene lost 5 bases, with 8 bases spanning the gap. As DNA, the CDR3 is TGCAGCGTTGGTGGGGTCAATGAAAAACTGTTTTTT. This encodes CSVGGVNEKLFF. The full variable domain, in which reference TRBV29-1 and TRBJ1-4 provide the parts outside the CDR3, is SAVISQKPSRDICQRGTSLTIQCQVDSQVTMMFWYRQQPGQSLTLIATANQGSEATYESGFVIDKFPISRPNLTFSTLTVSNMSPEDSSIYLCSVGGVNEKLFFGSGTQLSVL.

The rearrangement joins TRBV5-1 to TRBJ2-2; D perhaps matches TRBD2 (6 bases). The length of the CDR3 is 14 residues. Germline loops: CDR1 SGHRS, CDR2 YFSETQ. The V end was cut by 6 bases, the J end by 6 bases, with 15 bases between. In DNA, the CDR3 is TGCGCCAGCAAGCGGGTCGGGAGCCCCGGGGAGCTGTTTTTT. Amino acids: CASKRVGSPGELFF.

This clone was seen a handful of times. The V call is TRBV19, the J call TRBJ1-4, with D possibly being TRBD1 (6 bases). The CDR3 length is 14 residues. The ends were cut back, 7 bases at V and 7 bases at J, with 16 bases in the middle. Germline-derived CDR1 and CDR2 are LNHDA and SQIVND (reference sequence). CDR3 in DNA: TGTGCCAGTATGCGAAGGGGGGTTGCTGAAAAACTGTTTTTT. Its protein is CASMRRGVAEKLFF.

This clone was counted once. The genes are TRBV12-3 or TRBV12-4 and TRBJ1-2; unclear D gene. The CDR3 is made up of 12 amino acids. Between the trimmed V and J ends, which lost 6 bases and 6 bases, there was a span of 11 bases. CDR3 nucleotides: TGTGCCAGCAGCCGTGGTAGGGATGGCTACACCTTC. Its translation: CASSRGRDGYTF.

The chain joins TRBV7-8 to TRBJ2-1; 11 bases align to TRBD2. With 5 bases clipped from V and 7 bases from J, the junction kept 13 bases outside the gene matches. CDR3 length equals 17 residues. Germline V gene data show CDR1 as SGHVS and CDR2 as FQNEAQ. CDR3 nucleotides: TGTGCCAGCAGCCTTCAGACCGGGACTAGCGGTTGGAATGAGCAGTTCTTC. Its protein product is CASSLQTGTSGWNEQFF. Together with reference TRBV7-8 and TRBJ2-1, the CDR3 gives the full variable domain: GAGVSQSPRYKVAKRGQDVALRCDPISGHVSLFWYQQALGQGPEFLTYFQNEAQLDKSGLPSDRFFAERPEGSVSTLKIQRTQQEDSAVYLCASSLQTGTSGWNEQFFGPGTRLTVL.

The V gene is TRBV6-5, the J gene TRBJ1-2; 10 bases line up with TRBD1. V trimming: 6 bases; J trimming: 0 bases; junction bases outside the gene matches: 4. The CDR3 runs 15 residues. The germline V gene encodes CDR1 MNHEY and CDR2 SVGAGI. The CDR3 sequence is CASRKGQGANYGYTF. The CDR3 DNA reads as TGTGCCAGCAGAAAAGGACAGGGGGCTAACTATGGCTACACCTTC.

This chain connects TRBV5-6 to TRBJ1-2, with 9 bases lining up with TRBD1. This CDR3 spans 16 amino acids. V lost 0 bases, J lost 7 bases, and 10 bases stayed unmatched. Germline V gene lookup returns CDR1 SGHDT and CDR2 YYEEEE. Written as DNA, the CDR3 is TGTGCCAGCAGCTTGGCAAGGGACAGGGCCCCTGTTGGCTACACCTTC. It translates to CASSLARDRAPVGYTF. Supplemented by reference TRBV5-6 and TRBJ1-2, the full variable domain reads DAGVTQSPTHLIKTRGQQVTLRCSPKSGHDTVSWYQQALGQGPQFIFQYYEEEERQRGNFPDRFSGHQFPNYSSELNVNALLLGDSALYLCASSLARDRAPVGYTFGSGTRLTVV.

This clone occurred once. The chain joins TRBV14 to TRBJ2-7; D gene unclear. This CDR3 is 14 amino acids long. The ends were cut back, 4 bases at V and 0 bases at J, with 10 bases in the middle. CDR1 SGHDN and CDR2 FVKESK come from the germline V gene. CDR3 DNA sequence: TGTGCCAGCAGCCGCAGCAGGAGCTCCTACGAGCAGTACTTC. Translating it yields CASSRSRSSYEQYF.

The genes are TRBV10-3 and TRBJ1-6; 9 bases are a match to TRBD1. The CDR3 extends over 13 amino acids. Trimming cost V 6 bases and J 8 bases; bases outside gene matches: 2. From germline, CDR1 is ENHRY and CDR2 SYGVKD. The CDR3 nucleotides are TGTGCCATCAGGGGACAGGGTGATTCACCCCTCCACTTT. Its translation: CAIRGQGDSPLHF.

This clone was counted a single time. The CDR3 loop is CASSDPRVSGANVLTF. CDR3 DNA: TGTGCCAGCAGTGATCCCCGGGTGTCTGGGGCCAACGTCCTGACTTTC. This rearrangement joins TRBV6-1 to TRBJ2-6; D gene uncertain. This CDR3 contains 16 residues. Germline lookup yields CDR1 MNHNS and CDR2 SASEGT. Between the trimmed V and J ends, which lost 3 bases and 1 base, there was a span of 10 bases.

This clone was recorded a few times. V gene TRBV23-1 combines with J gene TRBJ1-1; TRBD1 might be the D (6 bases). Being an ORF, TRBV23-1 has a function that is uncertain. The CDR3 sequence is 16 residues long. Trimming pared 0 bases from V and 1 base from J, leaving 12 bases between. The CDR3: CASSQSAGQTNTEAFF. DNA for the CDR3: TGCGCCAGCAGTCAATCCGCCGGACAGACGAACACTGAAGCTTTCTTT.

The chain combines TRBV4-1 with TRBJ1-1; D unclear. The CDR3 totals 14 residues. V lost 1 base, J lost 1 base, and 7 bases lay in between. In germline, CDR1 is MGHRA, CDR2 YSYEKL. The CDR3 coding sequence is TGCGCCAGCAGCCAAGTCTCAGGGAACACTGAAGCTTTCTTT. This encodes CASSQVSGNTEAFF.

This chain joins TRBV27 and TRBJ1-2; no firm D call. V was cut by 5 bases and J by 8 bases, with 15 bases left in between. Germline CDR1 is MNHEY and CDR2 is SMNVEV (reference sequence). The CDR3 runs 13 residues. In DNA, the CDR3 is TGTGCCAGCAGTACTCACTCGGGTCGAGGCTACACCTTC. Protein sequence: CASSTHSGRGYTF.

The chain recombines TRBV5-1 with TRBJ2-7; D gene ambiguous. Trimming took off 2 bases at V and 1 base at J, with 19 bases between the two ends. CDR1 and CDR2 (germline): SGHRS, YFSETQ. The CDR3 covers 17 residues. CDR3 amino acids: CASSLGSGSRPSYEQYF. The CDR3 nucleotides are TGCGCCAGCAGCTTAGGATCCGGCAGCCGACCTTCCTACGAGCAGTACTTC. Complete variable domain (other parts from reference TRBV5-1 and TRBJ2-7): KAGVTQTPRYLIKTRGQQVTLSCSPISGHRSVSWYQQTPGQGLQFLFEYFSETQRNKGNFPGRFSGRQFSNSRSEMNVSTLELGDSALYLCASSLGSGSRPSYEQYFGPGTRLTVT.

A few counts support this clone. The chain is built from TRBV5-1 and TRBJ2-7; 10 nucleotides line up with TRBD1. The CDR3 length is 13 residues. Looked up from germline, CDR1 is SGHRS and CDR2 is YFSETQ. V shed 0 bases and J 6 bases; nucleotides not matched to a gene: 0. In DNA, the CDR3 is TGCGCCAGCAGCTTGGGGACAGGGGGCGAGCAGTACTTC. This codes for CASSLGTGGEQYF.

The CDR3 region has the DNA TGTGCCACCAGCACCCGTCGGGACTACGAGCAGTACTTC. It yields the protein CATSTRRDYEQYF. This chain joins TRBV15 and TRBJ2-7; D is possibly TRBD2 (5 bases). The germline gives CDR1 LNHNV, CDR2 YYDKDF (reference sequence). V was cut by 4 bases and J by 3 bases, with 10 bases left in between. The CDR3 runs to 13 residues.

The V gene is TRBV9, the J gene TRBJ2-2; 9 nucleotides match TRBD1. Germline CDR1 is SGDLS and CDR2 is YYNGEE. There are 16 residues in the CDR3. V dropped 3 bases and J dropped 6; count of bases not matched to a gene: 9. CDR3 bases: TGTGCCAGCAGCGACGAGGCCCGACAGGGGGCCGGGGAGCTGTTTTTT. Translation gives CASSDEARQGAGELFF. The full variable domain, completed using reference TRBV9 and TRBJ2-2, is DSGVTQTPKHLITATGQRVTLRCSPRSGDLSVYWYQQSLDQGLQFLIQYYNGEERAKGNILERFSAQQFPDLHSELNLSSLELGDSALYFCASSDEARQGAGELFFGEGSRLTVL.

V is TRBV6-5 and J is TRBJ1-2, with TRBD1 identical over 8 bases. The length of the CDR3 is 12 residues. J gave up 14 bases and V 4 bases, and 9 bases lay outside the gene matches. Germline-derived CDR1 and CDR2 are MNHEY and SVGAGI. The CDR3 nucleotides read TGTGCCAGCAGTTCCCCGGACAGGGAGATAACCTTC. It yields the protein CASSSPDREITF.

The chain is built from TRBV7-3 and TRBJ2-1; 7 positions match TRBD1. The trim removed 4 bases at V and 6 bases at J, leaving 0 bases unmatched. The CDR3 spans 12 residues. CDR1 and CDR2 (germline): SGHTA, FQGTGA. The CDR3 spells CASSYRGNEQFF. The CDR3, as DNA: TGTGCCAGCAGCTACAGGGGCAATGAGCAGTTCTTC.

This clone was found many times. The V call is TRBV5-4, the J call TRBJ1-2; TRBD1 matches 8 bases. V trimming: 3 bases; J trimming: 7 bases; junction bases outside the gene matches: 8. The CDR3 spans 14 residues. The V gene's germline CDR1 is SGHNT and CDR2 YYREEE (reference sequence). The DNA for the CDR3 is TGTGCCAGCAGCTCGCGCAGACAGGGGATTGGCTACACCTTC. Amino acids: CASSSRRQGIGYTF.

The chain combines TRBV19 with TRBJ2-3, with 7 bases that match TRBD1. The CDR3 is 15 amino acids. The germline V gene has CDR1 LNHDA and CDR2 SQIVND (reference sequence). The trim removed 4 bases at V and 0 bases at J, leaving 4 bases unmatched. CDR3 amino acids: CASSRFRGSTDTQYF. DNA of the CDR3: TGTGCCAGTAGTAGATTCAGGGGGAGCACAGATACGCAGTATTTT.

The chain recombines TRBV13 with TRBJ2-7; TRBD2 agrees at 10 bases. V shed 1 base, J shed 6 bases, and the junction held 9 bases outside the gene matches. Per the germline V gene, CDR1 is PRHDT and CDR2 is FYEKMQ (reference sequence). The CDR3 covers 16 residues. The CDR3 sequence: CASSLARTSGVGEQYF. DNA for the CDR3: TGTGCCAGCAGCTTAGCGAGGACTAGCGGTGTTGGCGAGCAGTACTTC.

This clone occurred a few times. This chain joins TRBV27 and TRBJ2-2; 11 nucleotides match TRBD1. The CDR3 is 19 amino acids. From germline, CDR1 is MNHEY and CDR2 SMNVEV (reference sequence). V was pared by 2 bases and J by 2 bases, with 10 bases of the junction left unmatched. CDR3 protein: CASSLIGQGAWGNTGELFF. CDR3 nucleotides: TGTGCCAGCAGTTTAATCGGACAGGGGGCGTGGGGTAACACCGGGGAGCTGTTTTTT.

For the CDR3, the DNA is TGTGCCAGCAGTGCCCGGGACAGTTCCTACGAGCAGTACTTC. This translates into CASSARDSSYEQYF. The chain is built from TRBV25-1 and TRBJ2-7, with 7 positions matching TRBD1. Germline CDR1 MGHDK, CDR2 SYGVNS. After removal of 4 bases from V and 1 base from J, the junction contained 4 bases not matched to a gene. The CDR3 runs 14 residues.